A single T cell receptor (beta chain) is shown here with its context. Its antigen is undetermined. The data derive from a study of OX40 agonist ivuxolimab in advanced cancers. Study-level points and caveats: By week 6 at 0.1 to 3.0 mg/kg, blood CD4+ and CD8+ T cells had expanded clonally. Expanded clones were, on average, more numerous among CD8+ T cells than CD4+.

The ends were cut back, 0 bases at V and 1 base at J, with 7 bases in the middle. CDR3 length equals 15 residues. Germline CDR1 MNHEY, CDR2 SMNVEV (reference sequence). The protocol was immunoSEQ multiplex PCR, while the TCRdb copy is restricted to in-frame clones and leaves out a portion. Here the sample spans roughly 90,000 clones, more than 75% being singletons. The sequencing here drew on CD4+ or CD8+ T cells sorted from blood, taken in a trial of the OX40 agonist ivuxolimab. The sequence was obtained from an adult with an advanced solid tumor such as melanoma, head and neck, liver or kidney cancer. The chain has TRBV27 and TRBJ1-5; no reliable D call. The chain's CDR3 is CASSLSGLSNQPQHF. Written as DNA, the CDR3 is TGTGCCAGCAGTTTATCCGGTCTGAGCAATCAGCCCCAGCATTTT.